This TCR beta chain was captured by sequencing in a study of shared clonotypes between healthy human individuals. The count of this clone is one. V was clipped by 7 bases and J by 6 bases; unmatched bases: 2. CDR3 length: 13 residues. Germline CDR1 and CDR2: LNHDA and SQIVND (reference sequence). Data came from immunoSEQ multiplex PCR; TCRdb stores just in-frame clones and leaves some out. The data contain approximately 1,500,000 clones, roughly 95% of them singletons. The clonotype originates from a man aged 25-40 years in good health. Sequenced: naive CD4+ T cells sorted from blood. Subset reported: CD45RA+ positively selected. V is TRBV19 and J is TRBJ2-1, with 11 bases aligning to TRBD1. This CDR3 is CASMGQGGNEQFF. The DNA for the CDR3 is TGTGCCAGTATGGGACAGGGGGGCAATGAGCAGTTCTTC.